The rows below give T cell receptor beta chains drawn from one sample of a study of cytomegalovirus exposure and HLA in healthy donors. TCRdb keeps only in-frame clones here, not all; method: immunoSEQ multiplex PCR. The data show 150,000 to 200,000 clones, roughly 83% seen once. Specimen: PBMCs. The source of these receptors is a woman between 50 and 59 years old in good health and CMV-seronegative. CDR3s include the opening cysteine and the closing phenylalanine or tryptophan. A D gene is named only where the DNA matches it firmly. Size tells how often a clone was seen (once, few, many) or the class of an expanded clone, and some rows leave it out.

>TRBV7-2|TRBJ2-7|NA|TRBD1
CASSFGGQVGYEQYF
TGTGCCAGCAGCTTTGGGGGACAGGTTGGCTACGAGCAGTACTTC
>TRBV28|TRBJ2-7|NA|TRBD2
CASSRGGQSYEQYF
TGTGCCAGCAGTCGGGGGGGTCAATCCTACGAGCAGTACTTC
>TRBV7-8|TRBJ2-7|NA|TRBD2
CASSSLAGETYEQYF
TGTGCCAGCAGCTCCTTAGCGGGAGAGACCTACGAGCAGTACTTC
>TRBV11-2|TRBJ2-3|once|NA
CASSLALGSGTDTQYF
TGTGCCAGCAGCTTAGCCTTGGGGAGCGGGACAGATACGCAGTATTTT
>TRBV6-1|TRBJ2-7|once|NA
CASSEGLVLYEQYF
TGTGCCAGCAGTGAGGGACTGGTCCTTTACGAGCAGTACTTC
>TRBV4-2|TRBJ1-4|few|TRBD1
CASSQVGQVNEKLFF
TGTGCCAGCAGCCAAGTAGGACAGGTTAATGAAAAACTGTTTTTT
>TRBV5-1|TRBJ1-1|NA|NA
CASSLSQGNTEAFF
TGCGCCAGCAGCTTGAGTCAGGGGAACACTGAAGCTTTCTTT
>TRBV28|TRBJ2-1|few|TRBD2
CASRRLAGGDNEQFF
TGTGCCAGCAGACGACTAGCGGGGGGTGACAATGAGCAGTTCTTC
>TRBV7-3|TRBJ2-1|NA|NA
CASSLTGHRDNEQFF
TGTGCCAGCAGCTTAACAGGTCACAGGGACAATGAGCAGTTCTTC
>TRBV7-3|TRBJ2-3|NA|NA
CASSLQAASTDTQYF
TGTGCCAGCAGCTTACAAGCGGCAAGCACAGATACGCAGTATTTT
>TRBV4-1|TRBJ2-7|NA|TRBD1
CASRTTTGNSYEQYF
TGCGCCAGCAGGACAACGACAGGGAATAGCTACGAGCAGTACTTC
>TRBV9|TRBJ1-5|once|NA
CASRGEFRCQPQHF
TGTGCCAGCAGAGGGGAATTTAGGTGTCAGCCCCAGCATTTT
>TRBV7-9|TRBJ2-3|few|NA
CASSLGASAPRTDTQYF
TGTGCCAGCAGCTTAGGCGCTAGCGCCCCTCGCACAGATACGCAGTATTTT
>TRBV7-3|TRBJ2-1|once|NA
CASSSAGFNEQFF
TGTGCCAGCAGCTCAGCGGGTTTTAATGAGCAGTTCTTC
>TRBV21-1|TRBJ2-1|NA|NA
CASSKGDCYNEQFF
TGTGCCAGCAGCAAAGGTGACTGTTACAATGAGCAGTTCTTC
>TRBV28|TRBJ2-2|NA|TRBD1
CASRNRGRNTGELFF
TGTGCCAGCAGAAACAGGGGGCGAAACACCGGGGAGCTGTTTTTT
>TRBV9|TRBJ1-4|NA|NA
CASSPTGFRSEKLFF
TGTGCCAGCAGCCCTACCGGGTTTCGAAGTGAAAAACTGTTTTTT
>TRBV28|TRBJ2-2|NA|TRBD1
CASSWTGWAGELFF
TGTGCCAGTTCCTGGACAGGGTGGGCCGGGGAGCTGTTTTTT
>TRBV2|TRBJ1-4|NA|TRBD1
CASSGQGLWLNEKLFF
TGTGCCAGCAGCGGACAGGGGTTATGGCTGAATGAAAAACTGTTTTTT
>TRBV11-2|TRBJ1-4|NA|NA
CASSLGQENEKLFF
TGTGCCAGCAGCTTAGGACAGGAAAATGAAAAACTGTTTTTT
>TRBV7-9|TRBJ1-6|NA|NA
CASSLGEWAGSPLHF
TGTGCCAGCAGCTTAGGGGAGTGGGCTGGTTCACCCCTCCACTTT
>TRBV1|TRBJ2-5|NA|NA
CTSSQDTRGDQETQYF
TGCACCAGCAGCCAAGACACCAGGGGGGATCAAGAGACCCAGTACTTC
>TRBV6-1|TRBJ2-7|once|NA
CASSSFGTGFYEQYF
TGTGCCAGCAGTTCTTTTGGGACTGGATTCTACGAGCAGTACTTC
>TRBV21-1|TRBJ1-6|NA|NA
CASSLSRDRERDSPLHF
TGTGCCAGCAGCCTGTCCCGGGACAGGGAGCGGGATTCACCCCTCCACTTT
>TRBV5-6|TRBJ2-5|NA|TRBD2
CASSPRGAGETQYF
TGTGCCAGCAGCCCGCGGGGGGCTGGGGAGACCCAGTACTTC
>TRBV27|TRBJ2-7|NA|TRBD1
CASSSGQGATYEQYF
TGTGCCAGCAGTTCCGGACAGGGGGCCACCTACGAGCAGTACTTC
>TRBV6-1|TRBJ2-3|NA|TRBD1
CASSPRDRGTDTQYF
TGTGCCAGCAGTCCTCGGGACAGGGGGACAGATACGCAGTATTTT
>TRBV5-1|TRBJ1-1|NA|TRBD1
CASSPGQGAITNTEAFF
TGCGCCAGCAGCCCTGGACAGGGGGCAATTACGAACACTGAAGCTTTCTTT
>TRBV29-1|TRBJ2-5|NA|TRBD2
CSVELLAGSQETQYF
TGCAGCGTTGAACTTTTAGCGGGATCCCAAGAGACCCAGTACTTC